The 23 T cell receptor beta chains reported below all come from one sample, sequenced in a study of blood T cell repertoires in COVID-19 (dated by TCRdb to about 2020). The method behind the library was the immunoSEQ multiplex PCR assay. Sourced from immuneACCESS, this table was stored by TCRdb with only in-frame sequences that have V and J called. A share of the clones is absent; for the studies checked, an unresolved V gene accounts for under half, and the remainder has no known explanation. The sample includes 250,000 to 300,000 clones, with almost 90% observed a single time. Around 10% of the sample is held by the ten biggest clonotypes. Sequencing was performed on peripheral blood. Every receptor here comes from a woman in her twenties or thirties with COVID-19, enrolled during active disease.

This sequence joins TRBV6-5 and TRBJ1-4; D gene unclear. Trimming stripped 5 bases from V and 13 bases from J, with 17 bases between. This CDR3 contains 13 residues. CDR1 and CDR2 from the germline V gene are MNHEY and SVGAGI. CDR3 region: CASSHTPWSVLFF. CDR3 DNA sequence: TGTGCCAGCAGTCACACCCCATGGAGCGTACTGTTTTTT.

This clone showed up just once. This chain connects TRBV30 to TRBJ2-3; 7 bases match TRBD1. The J segment lost 4 bases and the V segment lost 3 bases, leaving 4 bases of the junction unmatched. The germline V gene has CDR1 GTSNPN and CDR2 SVGIG (reference sequence). The CDR3 spans 13 residues. CDR3 nucleotide sequence: TGTGCCTGGAGCCTACAGGGGTCAGATACGCAGTATTTT. Protein sequence: CAWSLQGSDTQYF.

The chain uses TRBV7-3 and TRBJ2-2, with TRBD1 identical over 9 bases. J was trimmed by 1 base and V by 1 base; bases with no gene match: 7. Germline assignment: CDR1 SGHTA and CDR2 FQGTGA. There are 18 residues in the CDR3. CDR3 nucleotides: TGTGCCAGCAGCTTAAAAGGGACAGGGTCCCTGAACACCGGGGAGCTGTTTTTT. Translation: CASSLKGTGSLNTGELFF.

The chain's CDR3 is CASSGIGGANEKLFF. The DNA of the CDR3 is TGTGCCAGCAGCGGTATTGGCGGTGCTAATGAAAAACTGTTTTTT. The chain has TRBV5-5 and TRBJ1-4; D uncertain. Germline assignment: CDR1 SGHKS and CDR2 YYEKEE (reference sequence). Trimming removed 4 bases at V and 3 bases at J, with 13 bases between. The CDR3 contains 15 residues.

This chain uses TRBV18 with TRBJ2-5; D is uncertain. The CDR3 contains 14 residues. V was trimmed by 5 bases and J by 0 bases, leaving 10 bases between them. Germline lookup yields CDR1 KGHSH and CDR2 LQKENI. The CDR3 bases are TGTGCCAGCTCATTATCCAGGAACCAAGAGACCCAGTACTTC. It yields the protein CASSLSRNQETQYF.

Written as DNA, the CDR3 is TGTGCCATCAGTGAAGGGGACACCAGCTCCTACGAGCAGTACTTC. This translates into CAISEGDTSSYEQYF. V is TRBV10-3 and J is TRBJ2-7; D possibly corresponds to TRBD1 (6 bases). V lost 3 bases to trimming and J lost 0 bases, with 12 bases between them. Per the germline V gene, CDR1 is ENHRY and CDR2 is SYGVKD. The CDR3 extends over 15 amino acids.

The chain recombines TRBV13 with TRBJ2-7; D unclear. Trimming took off 1 base at V and 6 bases at J, with 7 bases between the two ends. Germline V gives CDR1 PRHDT, CDR2 FYEKMQ (reference sequence). The CDR3 contains 12 residues. Written as DNA, the CDR3 is TGTGCCAGCAGCTTAGTGCCGGGCGAGCAGTACTTC. It encodes CASSLVPGEQYF.

This clone has just one count. This sequence joins TRBV6-5 and TRBJ1-1; 8 nucleotides agree with TRBD1. With V trimmed by 2 bases and J by 3 bases, 5 bases remained unmatched. The CDR3 is made up of 15 amino acids. Germline V gene data show CDR1 as MNHEY and CDR2 as SVGAGI. CDR3 residues: CASSYRGQAYTEAFF. The CDR3 bases are TGTGCCAGCAGTTACAGGGGACAGGCATACACTGAAGCTTTCTTT.

The J gene is TRBJ1-4, the V gene TRBV2, with D possibly matching TRBD1 (6 bases). The V and J ends lost 5 bases and 2 bases respectively, with 6 bases between them. The CDR3 sequence is 13 residues long. The germline CDR1 and CDR2 sequences are SNHLY and FYNNEI. The CDR3 nucleotides read TGTGCCAGCAGTCAGGGGACTAATGAAAAACTGTTTTTT. This sequence encodes CASSQGTNEKLFF. Full variable domain (remainder filled in from reference TRBV2 and TRBJ1-4): EPEVTQTPSHQVTQMGQEVILRCVPISNHLYFYWYRQILGQKVEFLVSFYNNEISEKSEIFDDQFSVERPDGSNFTLKIRSTKLEDSAMYFCASSQGTNEKLFFGSGTQLSVL.

J is TRBJ2-2 and V is TRBV5-1; 8 bases map to TRBD1. The CDR3 totals 15 residues. With V trimmed by 4 bases and J by 4 bases, 6 bases remained unmatched. Looked up from germline, CDR1 is SGHRS and CDR2 is YFSETQ. CDR3 loop: CASSPWTGTTGELFF. Here the CDR3 DNA reads TGCGCCAGCAGCCCCTGGACAGGGACCACCGGGGAGCTGTTTTTT.

A single count supports this clone. The V call is TRBV4-1, the J call TRBJ1-5; D might be TRBD1 (5 bases). CDR1 is MGHRA and CDR2 is YSYEKL in the germline V gene. V lost 6 bases, J lost 4 bases, and 13 bases lay in between. CDR3 size: 14 residues. The CDR3: CASSHLTGNQPQHF. The CDR3 bases are TGCGCCAGCAGTCACCTAACAGGAAATCAGCCCCAGCATTTT.

A single count supports this clone. The rearrangement joins TRBV10-2 to TRBJ1-2; D is possibly TRBD1 (5 bases). The CDR3 length is 11 residues. Per the germline V gene, CDR1 is WSHSY and CDR2 is SAAADI. Trimming pared 8 bases from V and 8 bases from J, leaving 12 bases between. As DNA, the CDR3 is TGCGCCAGCGGGGGGGACGGCGGCTACACCTTC. It codes for CASGGDGGYTF.

The V and J genes are TRBV7-9 and TRBJ1-1; D remains unclear. The germline gives CDR1 SEHNR, CDR2 FQNEAQ (reference sequence). The V end was cut by 3 bases, the J end by 3 bases, with 11 bases between. This CDR3 comprises 14 residues. CDR3 in DNA: TGTGCCAGCAGCTTCCGGGGTCGAGACACTGAAGCTTTCTTT. Translated: CASSFRGRDTEAFF.

The rearrangement joins TRBV5-1 to TRBJ2-5; maybe TRBD1 (5 bases). Germline CDR1 and CDR2: SGHRS and YFSETQ. The V end was cut by 3 bases, the J end by 3 bases, with 9 bases between. The CDR3 runs 13 residues. CDR3 bases: TGCGCCAGCAGCTCAGGGTCGGAAGAGACCCAGTACTTC. It yields the protein CASSSGSEETQYF. The variable domain in full, completed from reference TRBV5-1 and TRBJ2-5, reads KAGVTQTPRYLIKTRGQQVTLSCSPISGHRSVSWYQQTPGQGLQFLFEYFSETQRNKGNFPGRFSGRQFSNSRSEMNVSTLELGDSALYLCASSSGSEETQYFGPGTRLLVL.

This chain links TRBV5-1 with TRBJ2-1; a weak D match, TRBD1 (6 bases). V was shortened by 9 bases and J by 9 bases, with 22 bases between the two germline ends. This CDR3 spans 14 amino acids. The germline V gene has CDR1 SGHRS and CDR2 YFSETQ. The CDR3 loop is CATRQGRATIEQFF. In DNA form, the CDR3 reads TGCGCCACGCGCCAGGGGAGAGCTACAATTGAGCAGTTCTTC.

J is TRBJ2-1 and V is TRBV7-3; 7 bases line up with TRBD1. The CDR3 runs 15 residues. Germline V gene sequence: CDR1 SGHTA, CDR2 FQGTGA. Trimming cost V 6 bases and J 3 bases; bases outside gene matches: 8. The DNA for the CDR3 is TGTGCCAGCAGGTCGCCGGGACAGCACTACAATGAGCAGTTCTTC. Protein sequence: CASRSPGQHYNEQFF.

This clone was found a few times. The same CDR3 arises from other DNA sequences in this sample as well. This sequence joins TRBV27 and TRBJ2-2; D perhaps matches TRBD2 (6 bases). Germline V lookup: CDR1 MNHEY, CDR2 SMNVEV (reference sequence). The V end lost 3 bases, the J end lost 4 bases, and 9 bases lay between the germline ends. This CDR3 is built from 14 residues. In DNA, the CDR3 is TGTGCCAGCAGTTTCGGAGGGGTCACCGGGGAGCTGTTTTTT. Amino acids: CASSFGGVTGELFF.

The genes are TRBV7-2 and TRBJ2-3, with TRBD2 identical over 10 bases. This CDR3 spans 14 amino acids. The ends lost 4 bases at V and 6 bases at J; junction bases unmatched: 4. Germline values: CDR1 SGHTA, CDR2 FQGNSA. The CDR3 sequence: CASSSSGSSDTQYF. The CDR3 coding sequence is TGTGCCAGCAGCTCTAGCGGGAGTTCGGATACGCAGTATTTT.

This rearrangement joins TRBV7-2 to TRBJ1-1; D not certain. The CDR3 contains 12 residues. V was shortened by 0 bases and J by 10 bases, with 9 bases between the two germline ends. Germline CDR1 SGHTA, CDR2 FQGNSA. The CDR3 reads CASSLASHAAFF. CDR3 DNA sequence: TGTGCCAGCAGCTTAGCGAGCCACGCAGCTTTCTTT.

V gene TRBV15 combines with J gene TRBJ2-1, with TRBD2 matching 7 bases. The germline CDR1 and CDR2 sequences are LNHNV and YYDKDF (reference sequence). With V trimmed by 5 bases and J by 2 bases, 12 bases remained unmatched. The CDR3 extends over 17 amino acids. In DNA form, the CDR3 reads TGTGCCACCAGCTTAGCCCCGGGGAGGGATCCCTACAATGAGCAGTTCTTC. It translates to CATSLAPGRDPYNEQFF. Looking up the rest from reference TRBV15 and TRBJ2-1 gives the full variable domain: DAMVIQNPRYQVTQFGKPVTLSCSQTLNHNVMYWYQQKSSQAPKLLFHYYDKDFNNEADTPDNFQSRRPNTSFCFLDIRSPGLGDTAMYLCATSLAPGRDPYNEQFFGPGTRLTVL.

V usage is TRBV5-3 and J usage is TRBJ1-1; 10 bases fit TRBD1. TRBV5-3 is designated an ORF whose function remains uncertain. Unmatched junction bases numbered 12, after V lost 6 bases and J lost 4 bases. CDR3 length: 16 amino acids. CDR3 DNA sequence: TGTGCCAGAACCGAAGGGGACAGGGGTACGTCCACTGAAGCTTTCTTT. It translates to CARTEGDRGTSTEAFF.

In its sample, this clone was seen a few times. The V gene is TRBV2, the J gene TRBJ1-2; no clear D gene. The germline V gene encodes CDR1 SNHLY and CDR2 FYNNEI. Trimming pared 4 bases from V and 2 bases from J, leaving 11 bases between. The CDR3 sequence is 14 residues long. The CDR3 bases are TGTGCCAGCAGTGGGGAGGCCGGCAACTATGGCTACACCTTC. This encodes CASSGEAGNYGYTF.

The chain is built from TRBV2 and TRBJ1-5; D is perhaps TRBD1 (6 bases). This CDR3 is built from 13 residues. CDR1 and CDR2 from the germline V gene are SNHLY and FYNNEI. V dropped 7 bases and J dropped 3 bases, with 10 bases sitting between them. Here the CDR3 DNA reads TGTGCCAGCAAGGGGGTTTACAATCAGCCCCAGCATTTT. This translates into CASKGVYNQPQHF.